A selection of T cell receptor beta chains follows, all from one sample in a study of T cell repertoires in cytomegalovirus infection. Their recognized antigens are unknown. TCRdb reanalysed the reads using MiXCR and keeps one entry per CDR3 protein. The sample comprises about 310,000 distinct CDR3 sequences, roughly 25% of which are singletons, and about 14% rests with the top ten. The sequencing used cultured PBMCs, collected from culture after CMV antigen stimulation. The origin of the receptors is a human donor in good health (CMV status not recorded). Some clones in this sample may be carry-over from other donors' samples. Each CDR3 is given with its conserved first and last residue. The D gene is left open where the match is weak. Clone size appears in some rows only: once, few, many, or a class for an expanded clone.

abundance | d_gene | j_gene | v_gene | CDR3nt | CDR3aa
. | TRBD1 | TRBJ1-1 | TRBV29-1 | TGCAGCGTTGAAGAAGTGGACAGGGGGCAAGCTTTCTTT | CSVEEVDRGQAFF
. | . | TRBJ2-2 | TRBV4-3 | TGCGCCAGCAGCCAAGATCAGGGTTCGAACACCGGGGAGCTGTTTTTT | CASSQDQGSNTGELFF
few | TRBD2 | TRBJ2-1 | TRBV24-1 | TGTGCCACCCGCTCGGGACTAGCGGGAATTGGGGAGCAGTTCTTC | CATRSGLAGIGEQFF
few | . | TRBJ1-1 | TRBV2 | TGTGCCAGCAGTGGGGGGCCCGGACCGGAAGCTTTCTTT | CASSGGPGPEAFF
once | TRBD1 | TRBJ1-1 | TRBV11-2 | TGTGCCAGCAGCTTAGCCCGACAGGGGAACACTGAAGCTTTCTTT | CASSLARQGNTEAFF
many | . | TRBJ1-5 | TRBV7-2 | TGTGCCAGCAGCCCTCCGTGGGGTAGCAATCAGCCCCAGCATTTT | CASSPPWGSNQPQHF
many | TRBD2 | TRBJ2-3 | TRBV18 | TGTGCCAGCTCACCACAGAGACAGGAACTAGCGGGAGGTTCAACGTATTTT | CASSPQRQELAGGSTYF
many | . | TRBJ1-6 | TRBV10-2 | TGCGCCAGCAGTGACCGGACGGTGAGCTCCTATAATTCACCCCTCCACTTT | CASSDRTVSSYNSPLHF
. | . | TRBJ1-1 | TRBV11-3 | TGTGCCAGCAGCCTAAATCAAGGGGGCACTGAAGCTTTCTTT | CASSLNQGGTEAFF
many | TRBD1 | TRBJ2-1 | TRBV6-1 | TGTGCCAGCAGGTCCAAGACAGGGGACAATGAGCAGTTCTTC | CASRSKTGDNEQFF
. | TRBD1 | TRBJ1-5 | TRBV27 | TGTGCCAGCAGTTCTCGGACAGGGAGAAGATATAGCAATCAGCCCCAGCATTTT | CASSSRTGRRYSNQPQHF
many | . | TRBJ2-5 | TRBV7-2 | TGTGCCAGCAGCCCTGACTCGGAAGAGACCCAGTACTTC | CASSPDSEETQYF
few | . | TRBJ2-7 | TRBV6-6 | TGTGCCAGCAGTTACTCGTACCAACACGAGCAGTACTTC | CASSYSYQHEQYF
few | TRBD2 | TRBJ2-3 | TRBV6-1 | TGTGCCACGACTAGCAAAGGGTCCAGCCGTACGCAGTATTTT | CATTSKGSSRTQYF
many | TRBD2 | TRBJ2-1 | TRBV7-2 | TGTGCCAGCAGCTTAGGACTAGCCAGCAATGAGCAGTTCTTC | CASSLGLASNEQFF
many | . | TRBJ1-3 | TRBV7-2 | TGTGCCAGCACCCCTGAGGGCAGGGCCTCTGGAAACACCATATATTTT | CASTPEGRASGNTIYF
. | . | TRBJ2-7 | TRBV4-1 | TGCGCCAGCAGCCGCGGGACGACTGGTTCCTACGAGCAGTACTTC | CASSRGTTGSYEQYF
. | . | TRBJ1-5 | TRBV10-3 | TGTGCCATCAGTGAAGGGCTCGGTCAGCCCCAGCATTTT | CAISEGLGQPQHF
. | TRBD2 | TRBJ2-5 | TRBV20-1 | TGCAGTGCTAGGCACCCCCCCCCCCGGGCAAGCGGGGCGGAGACCCAGTACTTC | CSARHPPPRASGAETQYF
few | . | TRBJ2-7 | TRBV20-1 | TGCAGTGCTGTCAAGACATACTACGAGCAGTACTTC | CSAVKTYYEQYF
. | . | TRBJ2-1 | TRBV6-5 | TGTGCCAGCAGTCTCTTAATAAGCCACAATGAGCAGTTCTTC | CASSLLISHNEQFF
many | . | TRBJ2-2 | TRBV7-8 | TGTGCCAGCAGCTTAGGGTCGGCTACTAACACCGGGGAGCTGTTTTTT | CASSLGSATNTGELFF
few | . | TRBJ1-1 | TRBV7-2 | TGTGCCAGCAGCCAGCAGGTGAACACTGAAGCTTTCTTT | CASSQQVNTEAFF
. | . | TRBJ2-3 | TRBV12-3/TRBV12-4 | TGTGCCAGCAGTGACTGGGCGGTGACTACAGATACGCAGTATTTT | CASSDWAVTTDTQYF
once | . | TRBJ2-3 | TRBV27 | TGTGCCAGCAGTACCCAGATTGTCTCAGATACGCAGTATTTT | CASSTQIVSDTQYF
few | . | TRBJ1-1 | TRBV10-3 | TGTGCCATCAGTGAGTTAGGGTCGAGGCTGAACACTGAAGCTTTCTTT | CAISELGSRLNTEAFF
. | . | TRBJ2-4 | TRBV4-2 | TGTGCCAGCAGCCAAGATCAGCAAACCGGGACTCTCGTTCACATTCAGTACTTC | CASSQDQQTGTLVHIQYF
. | TRBD2 | TRBJ2-2 | TRBV7-3 | TGTGCCAGCAGCACGAACTCACTAGCGGGAGCTACCGGGGAGCTGTTTTTT | CASSTNSLAGATGELFF
once | . | TRBJ1-5 | TRBV19 | TGTGCCAGTAGTATAGACGGAGGGGGAGGCAATCAGCCCCAGCATTTT | CASSIDGGGGNQPQHF
few | . | TRBJ1-1 | TRBV12-3/TRBV12-4 | TGTGCCAGCAGTCTAACCGCAAGGGGTAACACTGAAGCTTTCTTT | CASSLTARGNTEAFF
many | . | TRBJ2-3 | TRBV7-2 | TGTGCCAGCAGCTTAGGTTGGGGGCCTGGCACAGATACGCAGTATTTT | CASSLGWGPGTDTQYF
few | . | TRBJ1-2 | TRBV19 | TGTGCCAGTAGTCTGGACAGATTAGACGATGGCTACACCTTC | CASSLDRLDDGYTF
. | . | TRBJ2-5 | TRBV12-3/TRBV12-4 | TGTGCCAGCAGGATACAAGAGACCCAGTACTTC | CASRIQETQYF
few | . | TRBJ2-1 | TRBV7-2 | TGTGCCAGCGGTCTTAGATACAATGAGCAGTTCTTC | CASGLRYNEQFF
many | . | TRBJ2-3 | TRBV6-5 | TGTGCCAGCCGGGACGCCCGCCTTAGCACAGATACGCAGTATTTT | CASRDARLSTDTQYF
. | . | TRBJ1-3 | TRBV19 | TGTGCCAGTAGTGGAGAACCGGGACACCTAACTGGAAACACCATATATTTT | CASSGEPGHLTGNTIYF
many | TRBD2 | TRBJ2-1 | TRBV2 | TGTGCCAGCGGGGGACTAGCGGGCTACAATGAGCAGTTCTTC | CASGGLAGYNEQFF
. | . | TRBJ2-3 | TRBV20-1 | TGCAGTGCTAGCGGGGCAAGGCCTAGCACAGATACGCAGTATTTT | CSASGARPSTDTQYF
few | . | TRBJ2-2 | TRBV6-2/TRBV6-3 | TGTGCCAGCAGTTACTGGGGTGGGAAGAACACCGGGGAGCTGTTTTTT | CASSYWGGKNTGELFF
. | . | TRBJ1-2 | TRBV14 | TGTGCCAGCAGCGCGCAGCCATTCTATGGCTACACCTTC | CASSAQPFYGYTF
. | TRBD1 | TRBJ1-5 | TRBV4-1 | TGCGCCAGCAGCCAAGCCCCCCAGGGGGCAGGTCAGCCCCAGCATTTT | CASSQAPQGAGQPQHF
. | . | TRBJ1-3 | TRBV10-3 | TGTGCCATCAGTGAGTCGGCAGGGCCTTTCTCTGGAAACACCATATATTTT | CAISESAGPFSGNTIYF
many | TRBD2 | TRBJ2-1 | TRBV20-1 | TGCAGTGCTACAGCCACTAGCGGGAGGGCCTGGAATGAGCAGTTCTTC | CSATATSGRAWNEQFF
. | TRBD2 | TRBJ2-1 | TRBV6-5 | TGTGCCAGCAGTTACTCGAGCGGTCTAGCGGGAGATAATGAGCAGTTCTTC | CASSYSSGLAGDNEQFF
. | TRBD2 | TRBJ2-2 | TRBV19 | TGTGCCAGTAAGGGCGGACTAGTCTTAACCGGGGAGCTGTTTTTT | CASKGGLVLTGELFF
many | TRBD1 | TRBJ2-3 | TRBV6-6 | TGTGCCAGCACACCAGGGACAGGGTTTCGAGGGAGTTCCACAGATACGCAGTATTTT | CASTPGTGFRGSSTDTQYF
many | . | TRBJ1-2 | TRBV4-3 | TGCGCCAGCAGCCAAGGGTTTAGGGAAGGAAACTATGGCTACACCTTC | CASSQGFREGNYGYTF
many | . | TRBJ2-4 | TRBV20-1 | TGCAGTGCTTTCGGCGGAATAGGCAAAAACATTCAGTACTTC | CSAFGGIGKNIQYF
few | TRBD1 | TRBJ1-3 | TRBV5-4 | TGTGCCAGCAGCGAGTTCGGGACAGGGTCTGGAAACACCATATATTTT | CASSEFGTGSGNTIYF
. | TRBD1 | TRBJ1-1 | TRBV6-5 | TGTGCCAGCAGGATGACAGGGGTGACTGAAGCTTTCTTT | CASRMTGVTEAFF
few | . | TRBJ1-1 | TRBV6-1 | TGTGCCAGCAGTCCCCTTGGTGGTCCTGAAGCTTTCTTT | CASSPLGGPEAFF